This T cell receptor (beta chain) was profiled in a study of T cells in Graves' hyperthyroidism and ophthalmopathy. Study summary: Upon initial diagnosis and before any treatment, peripheral blood was collected.

Germline values: CDR1 SGHTA, CDR2 FQGNSA. The junction had 8 bases not matched to a gene; V was cut back by 2 bases and J by 5 bases. This CDR3 spans 15 amino acids. This clonotype showed up just a few times. It was RNA transcripts that yielded the amplified TCR beta CDR3 regions. HTBI primers were the set used in a first-round RT-PCR of the TCR CDR3. TCRdb reanalysed the multiplex PCR reads using MiXCR and keeps one entry per CDR3 protein. This sample yields about 350,000 distinct CDR3 sequences, of which 15% to 20% are seen a single time; 15% to 19% belongs to the top ten. For ophthalmopathy patients, the Clinical Activity Score was at least 3 and the NOSPECS grade at least 4; duration was under 3 months. Clinical symptoms, serum thyroxine and TRAb, thyroid ultrasound and orbital computed tomography were used for the diagnoses.

The rearrangement joins TRBV7-2 to TRBJ2-5, with 7 bases aligning to TRBD2. The clonotype was recovered from a woman between 35 and 50 years old with Graves' ophthalmopathy. Sequenced material: blood. The CDR3 loop reads CASSLQGGEGETQYF. The CDR3 coding sequence is TGTGCCAGCAGCTTACAGGGAGGGGAAGGGGAGACCCAGTACTTC.